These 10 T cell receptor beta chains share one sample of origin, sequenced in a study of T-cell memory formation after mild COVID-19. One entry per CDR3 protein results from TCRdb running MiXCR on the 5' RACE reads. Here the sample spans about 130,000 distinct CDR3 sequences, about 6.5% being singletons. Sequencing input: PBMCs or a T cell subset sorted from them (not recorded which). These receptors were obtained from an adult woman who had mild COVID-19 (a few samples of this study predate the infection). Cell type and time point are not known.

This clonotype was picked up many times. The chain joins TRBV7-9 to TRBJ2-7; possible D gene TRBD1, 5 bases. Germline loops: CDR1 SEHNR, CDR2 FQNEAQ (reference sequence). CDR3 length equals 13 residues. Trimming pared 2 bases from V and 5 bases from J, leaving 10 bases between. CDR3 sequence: CASSLSGMHEQYF. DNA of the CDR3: TGTGCCAGCAGCTTATCAGGGATGCACGAGCAGTACTTC. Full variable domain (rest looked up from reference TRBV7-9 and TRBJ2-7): DTGVSQNPRHKITKRGQNVTFRCDPISEHNRLYWYRQTLGQGPEFLTYFQNEAQLEKSRLLSDRFSAERPKGSFSTLEIQRTEQGDSAMYLCASSLSGMHEQYFGPGTRLTVT.

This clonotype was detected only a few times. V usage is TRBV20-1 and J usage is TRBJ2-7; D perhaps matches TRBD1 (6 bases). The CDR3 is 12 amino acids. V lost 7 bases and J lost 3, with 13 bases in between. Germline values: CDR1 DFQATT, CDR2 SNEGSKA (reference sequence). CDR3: CSGTGPNYEQYF. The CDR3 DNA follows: TGCAGTGGTACAGGGCCTAACTACGAGCAGTACTTC.

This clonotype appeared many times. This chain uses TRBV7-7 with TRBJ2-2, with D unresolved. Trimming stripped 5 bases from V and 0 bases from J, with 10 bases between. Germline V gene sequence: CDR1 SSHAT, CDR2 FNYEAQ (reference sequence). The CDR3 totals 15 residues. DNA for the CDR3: TGTGCCAGCAGCCCCACTCGGGCGAACACCGGGGAGCTGTTTTTT. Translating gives CASSPTRANTGELFF.

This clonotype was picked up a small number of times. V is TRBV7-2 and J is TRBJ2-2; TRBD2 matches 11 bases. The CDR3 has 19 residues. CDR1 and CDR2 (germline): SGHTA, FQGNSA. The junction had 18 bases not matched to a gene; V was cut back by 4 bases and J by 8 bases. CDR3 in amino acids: CASSSRPPLAGGRPGELFF. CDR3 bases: TGTGCCAGCAGCTCCCGGCCCCCTCTAGCGGGAGGCCGACCTGGGGAGCTGTTTTTT.

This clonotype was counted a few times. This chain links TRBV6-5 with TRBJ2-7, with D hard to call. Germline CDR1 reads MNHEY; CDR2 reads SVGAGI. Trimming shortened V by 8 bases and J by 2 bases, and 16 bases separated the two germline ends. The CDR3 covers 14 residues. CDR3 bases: TGTGCCAGCGCCAACACCAGCCCTCCCTACGAGCAGTACTTC. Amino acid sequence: CASANTSPPYEQYF.

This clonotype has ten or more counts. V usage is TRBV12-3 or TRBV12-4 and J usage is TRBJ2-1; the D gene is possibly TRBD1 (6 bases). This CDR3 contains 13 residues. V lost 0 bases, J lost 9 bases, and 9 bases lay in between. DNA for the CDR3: TGTGCCAGCAGTTTAGCATCAGGGGCTGAGCAGTTCTTC. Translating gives CASSLASGAEQFF.

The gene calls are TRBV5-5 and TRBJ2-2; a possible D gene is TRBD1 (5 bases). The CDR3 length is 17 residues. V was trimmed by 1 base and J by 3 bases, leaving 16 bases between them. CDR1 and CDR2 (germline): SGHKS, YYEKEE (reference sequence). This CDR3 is CASSLRQNPSYTGELFF. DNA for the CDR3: TGTGCCAGCAGCTTGCGACAGAATCCCAGTTACACCGGGGAGCTGTTTTTT.

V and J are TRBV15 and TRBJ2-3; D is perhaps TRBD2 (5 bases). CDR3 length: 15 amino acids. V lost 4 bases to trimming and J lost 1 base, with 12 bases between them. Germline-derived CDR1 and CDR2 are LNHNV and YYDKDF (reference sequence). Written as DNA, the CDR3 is TGTGCCACCAGCAAATACGGGGTCGGCACAGATACGCAGTATTTT. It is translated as CATSKYGVGTDTQYF.

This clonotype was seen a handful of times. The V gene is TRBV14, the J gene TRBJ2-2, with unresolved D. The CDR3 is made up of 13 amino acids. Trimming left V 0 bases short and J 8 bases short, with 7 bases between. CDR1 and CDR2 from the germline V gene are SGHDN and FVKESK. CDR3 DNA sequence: TGTGCCAGCAGCCAAGACATACGGGGGGAGCTGTTTTTT. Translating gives CASSQDIRGELFF.

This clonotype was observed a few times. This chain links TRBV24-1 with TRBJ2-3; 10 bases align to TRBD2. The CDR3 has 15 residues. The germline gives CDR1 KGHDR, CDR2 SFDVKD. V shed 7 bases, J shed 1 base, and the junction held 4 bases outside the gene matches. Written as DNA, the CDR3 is TGTGCCACCAGAGCCGGGACTAGCGGCACAGATACGCAGTATTTT. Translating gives CATRAGTSGTDTQYF.